The clone carrying this TCR beta chain was detected ten times or more. The target antigen is unknown. The authors made TCR beta libraries by quantitative 5'-RACE with molecular barcodes. TCRdb reprocessed the 5' RACE reads with MiXCR, giving one entry per CDR3 protein. The data hold over 400,000 distinct CDR3 sequences, with 20% to 30% observed a single time. The entry originates in a study of CD8 T cells in ankylosing spondylitis. Notes on the study in general: Significantly higher representation of disease-linked clones was reported for matched ankylosing spondylitis synovial fluid. Ankylosing spondylitis blood seemed to carry a telltale TCR beta motif made of fewer than ten highly homologous variants.

With 3 bases removed from V and 5 bases from J, the gap between germline ends came to 16 bases. The germline CDR1 and CDR2 sequences are KGHDR and SFDVKD. The CDR3 extends over 16 amino acids. Sequenced material: blood, either unsorted or a sorted T cell fraction (not recorded which). This TCR was recovered from a male donor with ankylosing spondylitis. The genes are TRBV24-1 and TRBJ2-1; possibly TRBD2 for D (5 bases). CDR3 bases: TGTGCCACCAGTGATCCGAGAGGGATAAGGGACAATGAGCAGTTCTTC. The encoded protein is CATSDPRGIRDNEQFF.